The 22 T cell receptor beta chains reported below all come from one sample, sequenced in a study of T cells in tumors after PD-1 blockade. Profiled with immunoSEQ multiplex PCR; TCRdb holds only in-frame clones, not every one. This table holds 45,000 to 60,000 clones, more than 65% found once. Sequenced here: PBMCs, sampled before anti-PD-1 therapy. The receptors come from a human donor with advanced basal cell or squamous cell carcinoma (not recorded which).

J is TRBJ2-7 and V is TRBV6-5, with 7 positions matching TRBD1. This CDR3 is 14 amino acids long. V shed 0 bases, J shed 8 bases, and the junction held 7 bases outside the gene matches. Germline lookup yields CDR1 MNHEY and CDR2 SVGAGI. CDR3 bases: TGTGCCAGCAGTTACTCAGGGGGCGATAAGAAGCAGTACTTC. Protein: CASSYSGGDKKQYF.

The V and J genes are TRBV5-4 and TRBJ2-7; TRBD2 aligns across 8 bases. CDR1 and CDR2 from the germline V gene are SGHNT and YYREEE (reference sequence). V dropped 1 base and J dropped 6; count of bases not matched to a gene: 15. The CDR3 totals 17 residues. The CDR3 sequence is CASSLIGGGLGVREQYF. Written as DNA, the CDR3 is TGTGCCAGCAGCTTGATTGGCGGGGGACTAGGGGTTCGCGAGCAGTACTTC.

This chain uses TRBV6-2 or TRBV6-3 with TRBJ2-1, with D unclear. The CDR3 has 12 residues. Germline assignment: CDR1 MNHEY and CDR2 SVGEGT. Trimming removed 4 bases from V and 9 bases from J, with 10 bases in between. The DNA of the CDR3 is TGTGCCAGCAGTTCCCTTGGGTCTGAGCAGTTCTTC. This encodes CASSSLGSEQFF.

This sequence joins TRBV19 and TRBJ1-1; D unclear. Germline-derived CDR1 and CDR2 are LNHDA and SQIVND (reference sequence). This CDR3 region has 13 residues. Trimming stripped 5 bases from V and 5 bases from J, with 12 bases between. CDR3 nucleotide sequence: TGTGCCAGTAGTTCTCAGACTGCGACTGAAGCTTTCTTT. Protein: CASSSQTATEAFF.

The sample holds a few counts of this clone. The chain recombines TRBV19 with TRBJ1-5, with D uncertain. CDR3 length: 19 residues. The V and J ends lost 0 bases and 0 bases respectively, with 18 bases between them. Germline lookup yields CDR1 LNHDA and CDR2 SQIVND (reference sequence). CDR3: CASSIDLTVPASSNQPQHF. Here the CDR3 DNA reads TGTGCCAGTAGTATAGATCTAACAGTTCCTGCATCTAGCAATCAGCCCCAGCATTTT. The variable domain in full, with the rest retrieved from reference TRBV19 and TRBJ1-5, is DGGITQSPKYLFRKEGQNVTLSCEQNLNHDAMYWYRQDPGQGLRLIYYSQIVNDFQKGDIAEGYSVSREKKESFPLTVTSAQKNPTAFYLCASSIDLTVPASSNQPQHFGDGTRLSIL.

The genes are TRBV5-4 and TRBJ2-5, with 7 positions matching TRBD1. The CDR3 loop spans 15 amino acids. J lost 1 base, V lost 4 bases, and 7 bases had no gene match. Looked up from germline, CDR1 is SGHNT and CDR2 is YYREEE (reference sequence). CDR3 in DNA: TGTGCCAGCAGCGATAGACAGGGCCCCCAAGAGACCCAGTACTTC. Translating gives CASSDRQGPQETQYF.

The V gene is TRBV24-1, the J gene TRBJ2-1; 7 bases are a match to TRBD2. The ends lost 2 bases at V and 4 bases at J; junction bases unmatched: 7. The germline V gene encodes CDR1 KGHDR and CDR2 SFDVKD. This CDR3 spans 16 amino acids. The CDR3 loop reads CATSDSASGKYNEQFF. In nucleotides, the CDR3 is TGTGCCACCAGTGATTCCGCTAGCGGAAAGTACAATGAGCAGTTCTTC.

The rearrangement links TRBV7-6 to TRBJ2-1, with TRBD2 as a possible D gene (5 bases). Trimming stripped 5 bases from V and 8 bases from J, with 13 bases between. CDR1 and CDR2 (germline): SGHVS, FNYEAQ. CDR3 size: 13 residues. This CDR3 is CASSLPGGDEQFF. CDR3 nucleotide sequence: TGTGCCAGCAGCCTTCCCGGAGGCGATGAGCAGTTCTTC.

This clone has more than one count but fewer than ten. This chain connects TRBV5-4 to TRBJ2-1; 8 bases agree with TRBD1. V lost 2 bases and J lost 6; bases outside the gene matches: 13. The length of the CDR3 is 17 residues. Germline V CDR1 and CDR2: SGHNT, YYREEE (reference sequence). The CDR3: CASSFRLGPDRGNEQFF. The CDR3 DNA is TGTGCCAGCAGCTTTAGGCTCGGCCCCGACAGGGGCAATGAGCAGTTCTTC.

In nucleotides, the CDR3 is TGCAGCGTTGAGGGCCAGGGGAACACAGATACGCAGTATTTT. This translates into CSVEGQGNTDTQYF. The chain links TRBV29-1 to TRBJ2-3; maybe TRBD1 (6 bases). Trimming took off 3 bases at V and 2 bases at J, with 12 bases between the two ends. The CDR3 has 14 residues. CDR1 SQVTM and CDR2 ANQGSEA come from the germline V gene.

The V call is TRBV5-1, the J call TRBJ2-7; a possible D gene is TRBD2 (5 bases). V lost 0 bases to trimming and J lost 0 bases, with 10 bases between them. This CDR3 has 15 residues. The V gene's germline CDR1 is SGHRS and CDR2 YFSETQ. The CDR3 nucleotides read TGCGCCAGCAGCTTGGCCGTCAGCGGCTCCTACGAGCAGTACTTC. It encodes CASSLAVSGSYEQYF. Filled out from reference TRBV5-1 and TRBJ2-7, the complete variable domain reads KAGVTQTPRYLIKTRGQQVTLSCSPISGHRSVSWYQQTPGQGLQFLFEYFSETQRNKGNFPGRFSGRQFSNSRSEMNVSTLELGDSALYLCASSLAVSGSYEQYFGPGTRLTVT.

The chain combines TRBV24-1 with TRBJ2-5; D is perhaps TRBD1 (7 bases). From germline, CDR1 is KGHDR and CDR2 SFDVKD. The ends were cut back, 2 bases at V and 0 bases at J, with 15 bases in the middle. CDR3 length equals 17 residues. The CDR3 protein is CATSDSAGQWYQETQYF. The DNA for the CDR3 is TGTGCCACCAGTGATTCCGCGGGACAGTGGTACCAAGAGACCCAGTACTTC.

This clone is a singleton in its sample. V and J are TRBV29-1 and TRBJ2-1, with TRBD2 identical over 13 bases. This CDR3 has 15 residues. Germline assignment: CDR1 SQVTM and CDR2 ANQGSEA. V shed 3 bases and J 5 bases; nucleotides not matched to a gene: 4. CDR3 sequence: CSVDGLAGDNNEQFF. CDR3 DNA: TGCAGCGTTGATGGACTAGCGGGGGATAACAATGAGCAGTTCTTC.

This clone has more than one count but fewer than ten. The chain links TRBV24-1 to TRBJ2-2, with 7 bases lining up with TRBD1. The CDR3 spans 14 residues. Germline assignment: CDR1 KGHDR and CDR2 SFDVKD. The V and J ends lost 6 bases and 3 bases, in that order; junction bases with no gene match: 3. Here the CDR3 reads CATSNQGDTGELFF. The DNA for the CDR3 is TGTGCCACCAGTAACCAGGGGGACACCGGGGAGCTGTTTTTT.

This clone was detected many times. The chain carries TRBV7-9 and TRBJ1-2; D might be TRBD1 (5 bases). Germline values: CDR1 SEHNR, CDR2 FQNEAQ (reference sequence). The CDR3 loop spans 12 amino acids. V was clipped by 10 bases and J by 4 bases, with 13 bases between them. Here the CDR3 DNA reads TGTGCCATCGGGGGGGGTAGCTATGGCTACACCTTC. Translation: CAIGGGSYGYTF.

Worth noting for this clone: No conserved phenylalanine or tryptophan ends this CDR3, so it is likely a read error. Because the CDR3's place on the DNA is in doubt, the DNA is left out and the CDR3 is given as listed by TCRdb. The V gene is TRBV2, the J gene TRBJ1-1. The CDR3 is 11 amino acids in total, end residues counted. Per the germline V gene, CDR1 is SNHLY and CDR2 is FYNNEI. CDR3 amino acids: CASKLERPRLC.

This clone is labeled as medium-sized. V and J are TRBV29-1 and TRBJ1-1, with 7 bases aligning to TRBD1. The CDR3 has 14 amino acids. The germline V gene encodes CDR1 SQVTM and CDR2 ANQGSEA. V lost 7 bases, J lost 1 base, and 9 bases stayed unmatched. The chain's CDR3 is CSGNSGTANTEAFF. The CDR3 nucleotides read TGCAGCGGTAACTCCGGGACAGCGAACACTGAAGCTTTCTTT.

The V and J genes are TRBV7-3 and TRBJ2-5; D gene unclear. The CDR3 is made up of 13 amino acids. V was trimmed by 4 bases and J by 1 base, leaving 7 bases between them. The germline V gene encodes CDR1 SGHTA and CDR2 FQGTGA. The CDR3 is CASSSRTQETQYF. CDR3 coding DNA: TGTGCCAGCAGCTCGAGGACCCAAGAGACCCAGTACTTC.

The chain is built from TRBV5-1 and TRBJ2-5, with 7 bases aligning to TRBD1. J was trimmed by 3 bases and V by 1 base; bases with no gene match: 0. The CDR3 covers 13 residues. Germline loops: CDR1 SGHRS, CDR2 YFSETQ. This CDR3 reads CASSLTGEETQYF. In nucleotides, the CDR3 is TGCGCCAGCAGCTTGACAGGGGAAGAGACCCAGTACTTC. Based on the CDR3 plus reference TRBV5-1 and TRBJ2-5, the full variable domain is KAGVTQTPRYLIKTRGQQVTLSCSPISGHRSVSWYQQTPGQGLQFLFEYFSETQRNKGNFPGRFSGRQFSNSRSEMNVSTLELGDSALYLCASSLTGEETQYFGPGTRLLVL.

The chain combines TRBV7-2 with TRBJ1-5, with D hard to call. The ends were cut back, 6 bases at V and 3 bases at J, with 15 bases in the middle. The germline V gene has CDR1 SGHTA and CDR2 FQGNSA. The CDR3 spans 15 residues. The CDR3 sequence is CASSYDDRNNQPQHF. DNA for the CDR3: TGTGCCAGCAGTTATGATGACCGAAACAATCAGCCCCAGCATTTT. Filled out from reference TRBV7-2 and TRBJ1-5, the complete variable domain reads GAGVSQSPSNKVTEKGKDVELRCDPISGHTALYWYRQSLGQGLEFLIYFQGNSAPDKSGLPSDRFSAERTGGSVSTLTIQRTQQEDSAVYLCASSYDDRNNQPQHFGDGTRLSIL.

The rearrangement uses TRBV3-1 (or the pseudogene TRBV3-2) and TRBJ2-1; TRBD1 or TRBD2 may be the D gene (5 bases each). Germline V lookup: CDR1 LGHDT, CDR2 YNNKEL (reference sequence). CDR3 length equals 16 residues. Trimming cost V 5 bases and J 5 bases, with 19 bases left between them. The DNA for the CDR3 is TGTGCCAGCAGCTTGGTTGGGGGTAGATTAAACAATGAGCAGTTCTTC. Its translation is CASSLVGGRLNNEQFF.

A remark on this clone: The same CDR3 can be traced to other DNA sequences in this sample. The chain combines TRBV12-3 or TRBV12-4 with TRBJ2-1; no reliable D call. The CDR3 sequence is 13 residues long. Trimming took 3 bases from V and 0 from J, leaving 3 bases between them. The CDR3 DNA reads as TGTGCCAGCAGTTTCGGCTCCTACAATGAGCAGTTCTTC. Its protein is CASSFGSYNEQFF.